A single sample is the source of the 20 T cell receptor beta chains below, sequenced in a study of cytomegalovirus exposure and HLA in healthy donors. PCR was performed using 60 Vbeta and 13 Jbeta primers. Measured with immunoSEQ multiplex PCR; TCRdb has only the in-frame clones, and not every one. The sample has under 150,000 clones, about 80% seen once. The sequencing input was PBMCs. These receptors were obtained from a young man in good health and CMV-seronegative.

V usage is TRBV28 and J usage is TRBJ1-4; D is undetermined. The CDR3 extends over 15 amino acids. Germline lookup yields CDR1 MDHEN and CDR2 SYDVKM. The V gene lost 3 bases and the J gene lost 4 bases, with 12 bases spanning the gap. Here the CDR3 reads CASSLGSGINEKLFF. For the CDR3, the DNA is TGTGCCAGCAGTTTGGGGTCGGGAATTAATGAAAAACTGTTTTTT.

V usage is TRBV5-4 and J usage is TRBJ2-1; D uncertain. V dropped 4 bases and J dropped 11 bases, with 19 bases sitting between them. CDR3 size: 14 residues. CDR1 and CDR2 from the germline V gene are SGHNT and YYREEE (reference sequence). The CDR3 protein is CASSPAAAPRKQFF. The CDR3 DNA sequence: TGTGCCAGCAGCCCCGCAGCCGCCCCTAGAAAGCAGTTCTTC.

This clone was seen a handful of times. One junction end does not reproduce the germline sequence, and a read error may be involved. The rearrangement joins TRBV7-7 to TRBJ2-5; 12 nucleotides line up with TRBD2. From germline, CDR1 is SSHAT and CDR2 FNYEAQ (reference sequence). The CDR3 consists of 15 residues. The CDR3 region has the DNA TGTGCTAGCAGCCCCCTAGCGGGGGGGCGTCAGACCCAGTACTTC. It translates to CASSPLAGGRQTQYF.

J is TRBJ2-5 and V is TRBV7-8; no reliable D call. This CDR3 contains 14 residues. Germline-derived CDR1 and CDR2 are SGHVS and FQNEAQ. V was shortened by 5 bases and J by 5 bases, with 15 bases between the two germline ends. The CDR3 nucleotides read TGTGCCAGCAGCCAAGTTAGGCTCGGGGAGACCCAGTACTTC. It specifies CASSQVRLGETQYF.

This rearrangement joins TRBV5-1 to TRBJ2-1, with TRBD2 as a possible D gene (5 bases). This CDR3 has 12 residues. From germline, CDR1 is SGHRS and CDR2 YFSETQ. V dropped 7 bases and J dropped 7 bases, with 12 bases sitting between them. The CDR3 sequence is CASWLAGNEQFF. CDR3 DNA: TGCGCCAGCTGGCTAGCCGGGAATGAGCAGTTCTTC.

V gene TRBV6-5 combines with J gene TRBJ2-7; 8 bases align to TRBD1. This CDR3 spans 15 amino acids. The junction had 6 bases not matched to a gene; V was cut back by 5 bases and J by 0 bases. CDR1 and CDR2 from the germline V gene are MNHEY and SVGAGI. The CDR3 protein is CASSPRTGSSYEQYF. CDR3 nucleotide sequence: TGTGCCAGCAGTCCCAGGACAGGGTCCTCCTACGAGCAGTACTTC.

The sample holds a few counts of this clone. The gene calls are TRBV4-1 and TRBJ1-5, with a tentative D call TRBD1 (5 bases). V shed 4 bases and J shed 3 bases, with 10 bases lying between them. This CDR3 region has 14 residues. Germline V gene lookup returns CDR1 MGHRA and CDR2 YSYEKL. The CDR3 here is CASSPGWDNQPQHF. CDR3 coding DNA: TGCGCCAGCAGCCCAGGGTGGGACAATCAGCCCCAGCATTTT.

The sample holds a few counts of this clone. The chain combines TRBV29-1 with TRBJ1-1; D is ambiguous. The V gene lost 5 bases and the J gene lost 3 bases, with 13 bases spanning the gap. Germline CDR1 is SQVTM and CDR2 is ANQGSEA. The CDR3 is 13 amino acids. Here the CDR3 DNA reads TGCAGCGTTTCCAAAACTAGCGACACTGAAGCTTTCTTT. It is translated as CSVSKTSDTEAFF.

J is TRBJ1-6 and V is TRBV27; the match to TRBD1 covers 7 bases. V shed 3 bases, J shed 8 bases, and the junction held 7 bases outside the gene matches. Germline CDR1 reads MNHEY; CDR2 reads SMNVEV (reference sequence). The length of the CDR3 is 15 residues. The CDR3 region has the DNA TGTGCCAGCAGTTTGTCAGGGGGTACGGATTCACCCCTCCACTTT. It encodes CASSLSGGTDSPLHF.

This chain uses TRBV28 with TRBJ1-5, with D maybe TRBD1 (5 bases). The length of the CDR3 is 15 residues. The V gene lost 10 bases and the J gene lost 0 bases, with 16 bases spanning the gap. Germline CDR1 is MDHEN and CDR2 is SYDVKM. CDR3 DNA: TGTGCCACCAGACAGCCCGTCTATAGCAATCAGCCCCAGCATTTT. This encodes CATRQPVYSNQPQHF. Using reference TRBV28 and TRBJ1-5 for the parts outside the CDR3, the full variable domain is DVKVTQSSRYLVKRTGEKVFLECVQDMDHENMFWYRQDPGLGLRLIYFSYDVKMKEKGDIPEGYSVSREKKERFSLILESASTNQTSMYLCATRQPVYSNQPQHFGDGTRLSIL.

The chain uses TRBV2 and TRBJ2-3, with a weak D call TRBD2 (5 bases). From germline, CDR1 is SNHLY and CDR2 FYNNEI. The ends were cut back, 4 bases at V and 4 bases at J, with 12 bases in the middle. The CDR3 spans 14 residues. The CDR3 DNA reads TGTGCCAGCAGTGTTCGGATCGGGGCAGATACGCAGTATTTT. Translated, it gives CASSVRIGADTQYF.

CDR3 sequence: CASSTRQESTSSGANVLTF. DNA of the CDR3: TGTGCCAGCAGCACTAGACAGGAGAGCACCTCCTCTGGGGCCAACGTCCTGACTTTC. The chain combines TRBV7-9 with TRBJ2-6, with a possible D match to TRBD1 (6 bases). Germline lookup yields CDR1 SEHNR and CDR2 FQNEAQ (reference sequence). V dropped 5 bases and J dropped 0 bases, with 20 bases sitting between them. The CDR3 has 19 residues.

This clone was observed a handful of times. The chain couples TRBV28 to TRBJ1-2; D ambiguous. The germline V and J ends were trimmed by 10 bases and 4 bases, with 13 bases remaining between them. CDR3 size: 12 residues. Per the germline V gene, CDR1 is MDHEN and CDR2 is SYDVKM. The CDR3 nucleotides are TGTGCCACCCGTACAGCGGCCTATGGCTACACCTTC. Translation gives CATRTAAYGYTF.

The CDR3 nucleotides read TGTGCCAGCAGCTTAGTTTCCCCGGGAGAGCAGTTCTTC. Its translation is CASSLVSPGEQFF. The chain links TRBV7-7 to TRBJ2-1; D is possibly TRBD2 (5 bases). The germline V gene encodes CDR1 SSHAT and CDR2 FNYEAQ (reference sequence). This CDR3 has 13 residues. Between the trimmed V and J ends, which lost 1 base and 10 bases, there was a span of 11 bases.

As DNA, the CDR3 is TGTGCCAGCAGCTTGTTACTTGGATCGGGAAGTGAAGCTTTCTTT. It specifies CASSLLLGSGSEAFF. V usage is TRBV5-4 and J usage is TRBJ1-1; no firm D call. Trimming cost V 1 base and J 7 bases, with 17 bases left between them. CDR3 size: 15 residues. CDR1 and CDR2 (germline): SGHNT, YYREEE (reference sequence).

The gene calls are TRBV28 and TRBJ1-2; D not certain. The V end lost 7 bases, the J end lost 2 bases, and 5 bases lay between the germline ends. Germline V gene sequence: CDR1 MDHEN, CDR2 SYDVKM. This CDR3 has 11 residues. The CDR3 DNA follows: TGTGCCAGCAACAGCAACTATGGCTACACCTTC. Translation gives CASNSNYGYTF.

This chain uses TRBV28 with TRBJ2-7; D is unclear. There are 16 residues in the CDR3. The V end was cut by 5 bases, the J end by 6 bases, with 23 bases between. Germline CDR1 MDHEN, CDR2 SYDVKM. This chain's CDR3 is CASSPSGLGAFPEQYF. CDR3 nucleotides: TGTGCCAGCAGTCCCTCGGGTCTAGGAGCCTTTCCCGAGCAGTACTTC.

The chain carries TRBV28 and TRBJ2-6; the D is unclear. CDR3 size: 14 residues. CDR1 and CDR2 from the germline V gene are MDHEN and SYDVKM. Trimming stripped 4 bases from V and 4 bases from J, with 8 bases between. CDR3 residues: CASSYIWGANVLTF. The CDR3 coding sequence is TGTGCCAGCAGTTACATCTGGGGGGCCAACGTCCTGACTTTC.

This rearrangement joins TRBV5-4 to TRBJ2-1, with TRBD2 as a possible D gene (5 bases). CDR3 length: 15 amino acids. The V gene lost 1 base and the J gene lost 2 bases, with 10 bases spanning the gap. In germline, CDR1 is SGHNT, CDR2 YYREEE (reference sequence). CDR3 in DNA: TGTGCCAGCAGCTTGAACGGGGTCCCCTACAATGAGCAGTTCTTC. Translated: CASSLNGVPYNEQFF.

The chain carries TRBV19 and TRBJ1-1; tentatively, D is TRBD1 (5 bases). V shed 0 bases and J shed 6 bases, with 14 bases lying between them. Germline V lookup: CDR1 LNHDA, CDR2 SQIVND (reference sequence). CDR3 length: 15 residues. The CDR3 DNA is TGTGCCAGTAGTATAGATGGGGGGGAGACGGCTGAAGCTTTCTTT. It specifies CASSIDGGETAEAFF.